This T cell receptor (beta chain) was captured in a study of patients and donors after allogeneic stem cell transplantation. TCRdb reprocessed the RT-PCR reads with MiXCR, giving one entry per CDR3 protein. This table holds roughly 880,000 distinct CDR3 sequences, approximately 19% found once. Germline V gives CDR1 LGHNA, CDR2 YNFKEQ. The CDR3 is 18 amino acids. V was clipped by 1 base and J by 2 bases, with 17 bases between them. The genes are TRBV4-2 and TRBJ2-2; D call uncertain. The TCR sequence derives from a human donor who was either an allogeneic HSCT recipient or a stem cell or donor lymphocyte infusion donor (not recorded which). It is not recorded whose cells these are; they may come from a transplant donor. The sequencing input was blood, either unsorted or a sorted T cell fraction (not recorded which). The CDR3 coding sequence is TGTGCCAGCAGCCAAGCTTTGTCCGGCGCCGCAAACACCGGGGAGCTGTTTTTT. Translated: CASSQALSGAANTGELFF.